These 22 T cell receptor beta chains were sequenced from one sample in a study of blood T cell repertoires in COVID-19. The repertoire was sequenced with immunoSEQ multiplex PCR; TCRdb's copy has only in-frame clones and lacks some. The sample lists hundreds of thousands of clones, about 90% occurring once. Sequences were obtained from PBMCs or T cells enriched from blood (not recorded which). The receptor set was obtained from a man aged 25-40 years who had been exposed to COVID-19.

This sequence joins TRBV18 and TRBJ1-3; 7 bases are shared with TRBD1. Germline CDR1 and CDR2: KGHSH and LQKENI. Trimming at V came to 3 bases and at J to 6 bases, leaving 8 bases not matched to a gene. This CDR3 region has 15 residues. The CDR3 DNA reads TGTGCCAGCTCACCGGACTTGACAGGGCTAAACACCATATATTTT. It translates to CASSPDLTGLNTIYF.

The rearrangement uses TRBV25-1 and TRBJ2-6; D might be TRBD2 (6 bases). The CDR3 has 14 amino acids. Germline loops: CDR1 MGHDK, CDR2 SYGVNS. V lost 8 bases to trimming and J lost 0 bases, with 8 bases between them. CDR3 amino acids: CASADYSGANVLTF. The CDR3 bases are TGTGCCAGCGCGGACTACTCTGGGGCCAACGTCCTGACTTTC.

The V gene is TRBV25-1, the J gene TRBJ2-5; TRBD1 matches 8 bases. This CDR3 contains 14 residues. V shed 8 bases, J shed 0 bases, and the junction held 5 bases outside the gene matches. Germline V gene data show CDR1 as MGHDK and CDR2 as SYGVNS. In nucleotides, the CDR3 is TGTGCCAGCGGACACAGGGGGAACCAAGAGACCCAGTACTTC. It codes for CASGHRGNQETQYF.

The chain combines TRBV7-7 with TRBJ2-7, with TRBD1 as a possible D gene (5 bases). V lost 1 base to trimming and J lost 7 bases, with 14 bases between them. The CDR3 totals 14 residues. Germline CDR1 reads SSHAT; CDR2 reads FNYEAQ (reference sequence). The CDR3 DNA reads as TGTGCCAGCAGCTTAGAAGCAGGGTCTCAGGAGCAGTACTTC. Translating gives CASSLEAGSQEQYF.

This clone was seen many times. This chain links TRBV4-1 with TRBJ1-6; a weak D match, TRBD1 (5 bases). The CDR3 contains 16 residues. Per germline, CDR1 MGHRA and CDR2 YSYEKL. V lost 1 base to trimming and J lost 10 bases, with 17 bases between them. In DNA, the CDR3 is TGCGCCAGCAGCCAAGCAACAGGCTTAAACATATCACCCCTCCACTTT. As protein: CASSQATGLNISPLHF.

This clone was seen once. The chain carries TRBV19 and TRBJ2-7; D is unclear. The CDR3 consists of 15 residues. Trimming removed 0 bases from V and 3 bases from J, with 12 bases in between. Germline V gene data show CDR1 as LNHDA and CDR2 as SQIVND (reference sequence). CDR3 loop: CASSIDPSIHYEQYF. In DNA, the CDR3 is TGTGCCAGTAGTATAGATCCCTCGATACACTACGAGCAGTACTTC. Using reference TRBV19 and TRBJ2-7 for the parts outside the CDR3, the full variable domain is DGGITQSPKYLFRKEGQNVTLSCEQNLNHDAMYWYRQDPGQGLRLIYYSQIVNDFQKGDIAEGYSVSREKKESFPLTVTSAQKNPTAFYLCASSIDPSIHYEQYFGPGTRLTVT.

This clone turned up a few times. This chain joins TRBV2 and TRBJ1-5; 12 positions agree with TRBD1. CDR1 SNHLY and CDR2 FYNNEI come from the germline V gene. CDR3 length equals 16 residues. V was clipped by 7 bases and J by 2 bases; unmatched bases: 6. CDR3 sequence (DNA): TGTGCCAGCACCCGGGACAGGGGGCTTGGCAATCAGCCCCAGCATTTT. Amino acid sequence: CASTRDRGLGNQPQHF. The whole variable domain, remainder taken from reference TRBV2 and TRBJ1-5, is EPEVTQTPSHQVTQMGQEVILRCVPISNHLYFYWYRQILGQKVEFLVSFYNNEISEKSEIFDDQFSVERPDGSNFTLKIRSTKLEDSAMYFCASTRDRGLGNQPQHFGDGTRLSIL.

The chain combines TRBV4-1 with TRBJ1-2; D is ambiguous. The CDR3 has 14 residues. Between the trimmed V and J ends, which lost 2 bases and 8 bases, there was a span of 15 bases. From germline, CDR1 is MGHRA and CDR2 YSYEKL. CDR3: CASSQPPGSEGYTF. The CDR3 DNA is TGCGCCAGCAGCCAACCCCCCGGGTCCGAAGGCTACACCTTC.

V usage is TRBV5-8 and J usage is TRBJ1-2; D not resolved. The CDR3 is 13 amino acids. The V gene's germline CDR1 is SGHTS and CDR2 YDEGEE. V lost 4 bases and J 2 bases, leaving 9 bases between the germline ends. The DNA for the CDR3 is TGTGCCAGCAGCCGGAGTACGAACTATGGCTACACCTTC. This translates into CASSRSTNYGYTF.

The rearrangement uses TRBV12-3 or TRBV12-4 and TRBJ2-2, with TRBD1 as a possible D gene (5 bases). The CDR3 has 12 amino acids. Trimming took 8 bases from V and 5 from J, leaving 9 bases between them. The CDR3 loop reads CASGQRTGELFF. The CDR3 DNA is TGTGCCAGCGGACAACGTACCGGGGAGCTGTTTTTT.

V gene TRBV4-3 combines with J gene TRBJ2-2; 11 bases are a match to TRBD2. The CDR3 is 20 residues long. The trim removed 0 bases at V and 2 bases at J, leaving 11 bases unmatched. The V gene's germline CDR1 is LGHNA and CDR2 YSLEER. For the CDR3, the DNA is TGCGCCAGCAGCCAAGATCCCCCGAGACTAGCGGGGATTAACACCGGGGAGCTGTTTTTT. It codes for CASSQDPPRLAGINTGELFF.

The chain recombines TRBV4-1 with TRBJ1-6; 8 nucleotides match TRBD1. Germline CDR1 is MGHRA and CDR2 is YSYEKL. V shed 1 base and J 7 bases; nucleotides not matched to a gene: 3. CDR3 length: 15 amino acids. This CDR3 reads CASSQGWTGNSPLHF. The CDR3 nucleotides are TGCGCCAGCAGCCAAGGCTGGACAGGGAATTCACCCCTCCACTTT.

The chain combines TRBV9 with TRBJ1-6; D ambiguous. V was trimmed by 0 bases and J by 7 bases, leaving 8 bases between them. CDR1 and CDR2 from the germline V gene are SGDLS and YYNGEE. This CDR3 contains 14 residues. CDR3 amino acids: CASSVEVGNSPLHF. The DNA for the CDR3 is TGTGCCAGCAGCGTAGAGGTCGGGAATTCACCCCTCCACTTT.

This chain links TRBV27 with TRBJ2-7, with TRBD2 matching over 7 bases. Germline values: CDR1 MNHEY, CDR2 SMNVEV (reference sequence). The length of the CDR3 is 13 residues. The V and J ends lost 9 bases and 0 bases, in that order; junction bases with no gene match: 5. CDR3: CASQAGSSYEQYF. The CDR3, as DNA: TGTGCCAGTCAAGCGGGGAGCTCCTACGAGCAGTACTTC.

Remarks on this clone: A junction boundary mismatches the germline segment, possibly from a read error. The same CDR3 is also encoded by other DNA sequences in this sample. J is TRBJ1-4 and V is TRBV12-5, with 9 bases lining up with TRBD1. CDR1 and CDR2 from the germline V gene are LGHNT and FRNRAP. CDR3 length equals 17 residues. CDR3 region: CASLTGTGGGLREKLFF. The CDR3 DNA reads TGTGCTAGCCTCACGGGTACAGGGGGCGGACTTCGTGAAAAGCTGTTTTTT.

This clone was seen only a few times. The chain joins TRBV2 to TRBJ1-2; the match to TRBD1 covers 10 bases. Germline V CDR1 and CDR2: SNHLY, FYNNEI. Trimming removed 4 bases from V and 4 bases from J; junction bases left unmatched: 3. This CDR3 spans 14 amino acids. The CDR3 is CASSGTGGTYGYTF. The CDR3, as DNA: TGTGCCAGCAGTGGGACAGGGGGGACCTATGGCTACACCTTC.

V gene TRBV5-6 combines with J gene TRBJ1-1; D might be TRBD1 (6 bases). There are 17 residues in the CDR3. Germline lookup yields CDR1 SGHDT and CDR2 YYEEEE. V lost 4 bases and J lost 1, with 20 bases in between. The CDR3 region has the DNA TGTGCCAGCAGCCATAAACAACACGGGACAACGAACACTGAAGCTTTCTTT. This encodes CASSHKQHGTTNTEAFF.

The chain combines TRBV2 with TRBJ2-3; TRBD2 might be the D (5 bases). From germline, CDR1 is SNHLY and CDR2 FYNNEI. Trimming took 3 bases from V and 0 from J, leaving 7 bases between them. This CDR3 is built from 14 residues. CDR3 loop: CASSDRTSTDTQYF. CDR3 nucleotides: TGTGCCAGCAGTGACAGGACTAGCACAGATACGCAGTATTTT.

This clone was observed a handful of times. The genes are TRBV6-1 and TRBJ1-4, with D perhaps TRBD1 (6 bases). The CDR3 extends over 18 amino acids. The germline V gene encodes CDR1 MNHNS and CDR2 SASEGT. V gave up 0 bases and J gave up 7 bases, with 21 bases separating them. The CDR3 sequence is CASSEAFGGTGRSEKLFF. The CDR3 DNA follows: TGTGCCAGCAGTGAAGCTTTTGGGGGAACAGGGAGAAGTGAAAAACTGTTTTTT.

This clone was picked up one time. V is TRBV20-1 and J is TRBJ2-1; D ambiguous. CDR3 length: 10 residues. V lost 6 bases and J 10 bases, leaving 10 bases between the germline ends. Per the germline V gene, CDR1 is DFQATT and CDR2 is SNEGSKA (reference sequence). The CDR3 spells CSAPFGEQFF. The CDR3 DNA reads TGCAGTGCACCGTTCGGGGAGCAGTTCTTC.

The chain joins TRBV4-1 to TRBJ1-4; no definite D call. V was trimmed by 3 bases and J by 10 bases, leaving 18 bases between them. This CDR3 is built from 15 residues. Germline CDR1 reads MGHRA; CDR2 reads YSYEKL. The CDR3 DNA sequence: TGCGCCAGCAGCCACGACGAGGCTTCGGGTGGAAAACTGTTTTTT. Its translation is CASSHDEASGGKLFF.

In the case of this clone: Other DNA sequences from this sample encode an identical CDR3 as well. V is TRBV11-3 and J is TRBJ2-3; 7 nucleotides align to TRBD2. Losses at the gene ends were 5 bases for V and 1 base for J; bases not matched to a gene: 6. The CDR3 runs 15 residues. The germline V gene encodes CDR1 SGHNT and CDR2 YENEEA. CDR3 DNA sequence: TGTGCCAGCAGCCCACGTGGGGGGGGCACAGATACGCAGTATTTT. It encodes CASSPRGGGTDTQYF.